Listed here are 9 T cell receptor beta chains from one sample, sequenced in a study of shared clonotypes between healthy human individuals. The repertoire was sequenced with immunoSEQ multiplex PCR; TCRdb's copy has only in-frame clones and lacks some. This sample yields 100,000 or so clones, of which around 71% are seen a single time; roughly 22% belongs to the top ten. The specimen was memory CD8+ T cells sorted from blood. The subset was: CD45RO+ cells pooled with CCR7-negative TemRA cells. The receptors shown here come from a woman aged 25 to 45 in good health.

This clone was detected ten times or more. V and J are TRBV13 and TRBJ2-1; 9 bases are a match to TRBD2. The CDR3 is made up of 14 amino acids. Germline V gene sequence: CDR1 PRHDT, CDR2 FYEKMQ (reference sequence). Unmatched junction bases numbered 8, after V lost 7 bases and J lost 7 bases. CDR3 loop: CASIWAGGPNEQFF. As DNA, the CDR3 is TGTGCCAGCATTTGGGCGGGAGGGCCTAATGAGCAGTTCTTC. Full variable domain (outside the CDR3, taken from reference TRBV13 and TRBJ2-1): AAGVIQSPRHLIKEKRETATLKCYPIPRHDTVYWYQQGPGQDPQFLISFYEKMQSDKGSIPDRFSAQQFSDYHSELNMSSLELGDSALYFCASIWAGGPNEQFFGPGTRLTVL.

V and J are TRBV6-5 and TRBJ1-5, with D possibly being TRBD1 (6 bases). CDR3 length: 15 residues. V was clipped by 2 bases and J by 2 bases, with 10 bases between them. Germline CDR1 and CDR2: MNHEY and SVGAGI. The CDR3 region has the DNA TGTGCCAGCAGTTACGACCCAGGGGGCAATCAGCCCCAGCATTTT. Translating it yields CASSYDPGGNQPQHF.

J is TRBJ2-7 and V is TRBV10-3; 7 bases line up with TRBD2. Germline V gene sequence: CDR1 ENHRY, CDR2 SYGVKD. This CDR3 spans 13 amino acids. Trimming at V came to 4 bases and at J to 5 bases, leaving 5 bases not matched to a gene. CDR3 sequence reads: CAISGREKNEQYF. In DNA form, the CDR3 reads TGTGCCATCAGTGGGCGGGAGAAAAACGAGCAGTACTTC.

V gene TRBV18 combines with J gene TRBJ2-7; D is unclear. Deletions cut 3 bases from V and 4 bases from J, with 19 bases between. CDR1 and CDR2 from the germline V gene are KGHSH and LQKENI. The CDR3 spans 16 residues. CDR3 DNA: TGTGCCAGCTCACCCCCACTCGGAGAGGCGCGATACGAGCAGTACTTC. Translation gives CASSPPLGEARYEQYF.

The V and J genes are TRBV27 and TRBJ2-7; possibly TRBD1 for D (6 bases). The CDR3 runs 15 residues. Germline-derived CDR1 and CDR2 are MNHEY and SMNVEV (reference sequence). V was cut by 8 bases and J by 3 bases, with 20 bases left in between. The CDR3 spells CASGTPQGGYYEQYF. CDR3 DNA: TGTGCCAGCGGCACACCACAGGGTGGTTACTACGAGCAGTACTTC.

In this sample, this clone turned up many times. The V call is TRBV2, the J call TRBJ2-1, with D perhaps being TRBD1 or TRBD2 (5 bases each). Germline V gene data show CDR1 as SNHLY and CDR2 as FYNNEI. The CDR3 length is 15 residues. Deletions cut 1 base from V and 6 bases from J, with 13 bases between. The CDR3 here is CASSEGSLGVNEQFF. CDR3 in DNA: TGTGCCAGCAGTGAAGGGTCCTTGGGGGTCAATGAGCAGTTCTTC.

This chain uses TRBV28 with TRBJ2-4; weak D call: TRBD2 (6 bases). The germline V gene has CDR1 MDHEN and CDR2 SYDVKM. With 3 bases removed from V and 2 bases from J, the gap between germline ends came to 17 bases. The CDR3 sequence is 17 residues long. CDR3 sequence: CASSFNDGRDSKNIQYF. CDR3 bases: TGTGCCAGCAGTTTTAACGACGGGCGGGACTCCAAAAACATTCAGTACTTC.

The genes are TRBV6-1 and TRBJ1-5; D may be TRBD1 (6 bases). The germline gives CDR1 MNHNS, CDR2 SASEGT. V gave up 1 base and J gave up 7 bases, with 11 bases separating them. The CDR3 sequence is 14 residues long. CDR3 amino acids: CASSEGTDPQPQHF. The CDR3 nucleotides read TGTGCCAGCAGTGAAGGGACAGATCCCCAGCCCCAGCATTTT.

V and J are TRBV5-5 and TRBJ2-7; D not resolved. CDR3 size: 13 residues. The germline CDR1 and CDR2 sequences are SGHKS and YYEKEE (reference sequence). V was trimmed by 5 bases and J by 2 bases, leaving 11 bases between them. CDR3 DNA sequence: TGTGCCAGCAGTCCGGGCCCGCCCTACGAGCAGTACTTC. Amino acid sequence: CASSPGPPYEQYF.